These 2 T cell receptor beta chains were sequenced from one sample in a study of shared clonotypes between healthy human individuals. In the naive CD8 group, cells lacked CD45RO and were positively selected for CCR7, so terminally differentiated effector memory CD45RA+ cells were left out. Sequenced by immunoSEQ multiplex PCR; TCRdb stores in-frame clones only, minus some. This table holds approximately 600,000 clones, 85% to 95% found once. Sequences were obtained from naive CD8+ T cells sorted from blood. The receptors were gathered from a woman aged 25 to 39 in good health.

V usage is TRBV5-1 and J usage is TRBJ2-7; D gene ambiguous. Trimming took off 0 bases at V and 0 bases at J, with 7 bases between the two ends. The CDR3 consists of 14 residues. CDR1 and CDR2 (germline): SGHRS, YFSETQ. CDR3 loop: CASSLAWDSYEQYF. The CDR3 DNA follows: TGCGCCAGCAGCTTGGCCTGGGACTCCTACGAGCAGTACTTC.

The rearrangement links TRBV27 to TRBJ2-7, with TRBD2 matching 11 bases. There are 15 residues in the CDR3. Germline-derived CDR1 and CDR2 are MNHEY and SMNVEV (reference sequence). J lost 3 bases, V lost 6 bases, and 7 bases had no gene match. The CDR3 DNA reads TGTGCCAGCAGCCACACTAGCGGGAGTTTCTACGAGCAGTACTTC. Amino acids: CASSHTSGSFYEQYF.